The next 9 T cell receptor beta chains were all read from a single sample in a study of shared clonotypes between healthy human individuals. The assay was immunoSEQ multiplex PCR, and TCRdb's table has in-frame clones only and misses some. Of approximately 2.4 million clones listed, under 97% are singletons. Sequenced: naive CD4+ T cells sorted from blood. Subset here: CD45RA+ positively selected. These receptors all stem from a man younger than 35 in good health.

The chain employs TRBV7-9 and TRBJ2-2, with TRBD1 matching 10 bases. CDR3 length: 16 amino acids. Per the germline V gene, CDR1 is SEHNR and CDR2 is FQNEAQ (reference sequence). V lost 1 base to trimming and J lost 3 bases; unmatched junction nucleotides: 2. In DNA form, the CDR3 reads TGTGCCAGCAGCTTAGGACAGGGGGCTTACACCGGGGAGCTGTTTTTT. Protein: CASSLGQGAYTGELFF.

This rearrangement joins TRBV15 to TRBJ2-5, with D possibly matching TRBD2 (6 bases). Deletions cut 0 bases from V and 3 bases from J, with 11 bases between. This CDR3 region has 15 residues. In germline, CDR1 is LNHNV, CDR2 YYDKDF (reference sequence). CDR3 loop: CATSRDLWEEETQYF. The CDR3 DNA reads as TGTGCCACCAGCAGAGATCTGTGGGAGGAAGAGACCCAGTACTTC.

This chain links TRBV30 with TRBJ2-7, with no clear D. The germline V and J ends were trimmed by 5 bases and 3 bases, with 11 bases remaining between them. CDR1 and CDR2 from the germline V gene are GTSNPN and SVGIG (reference sequence). CDR3 length equals 12 residues. CDR3 loop: CAWAAYHYEQYF. In DNA, the CDR3 is TGTGCCTGGGCTGCTTATCACTACGAGCAGTACTTC.

This chain uses TRBV7-9 with TRBJ2-7; 9 nucleotides match TRBD1. CDR1 and CDR2 from the germline V gene are SEHNR and FQNEAQ (reference sequence). After removal of 3 bases from V and 3 bases from J, the junction contained 9 bases not matched to a gene. This CDR3 contains 16 residues. The CDR3 bases are TGTGCCAGCAGCTTGTCCCCGGGACAGGGTAACTACGAGCAGTACTTC. Its translation: CASSLSPGQGNYEQYF. Variable domain in full (rest from reference TRBV7-9 and TRBJ2-7): DTGVSQNPRHKITKRGQNVTFRCDPISEHNRLYWYRQTLGQGPEFLTYFQNEAQLEKSRLLSDRFSAERPKGSFSTLEIQRTEQGDSAMYLCASSLSPGQGNYEQYFGPGTRLTVT.

The rearrangement links TRBV6-1 to TRBJ2-5; no firm D call. Germline assignment: CDR1 MNHNS and CDR2 SASEGT. There are 16 residues in the CDR3. The V end lost 4 bases, the J end lost 7 bases, and 22 bases lay between the germline ends. CDR3 protein: CASSASLTLSGRTQYF. The DNA of the CDR3 is TGTGCCAGCAGTGCCTCCCTAACCCTGTCCGGTCGGACCCAGTACTTC.

The V and J genes are TRBV5-6 and TRBJ2-5; D not resolved. The CDR3 covers 13 residues. V was pared by 2 bases and J by 5 bases, with 10 bases between. Germline lookup yields CDR1 SGHDT and CDR2 YYEEEE. The CDR3 is CASSFLGRETQYF. The CDR3 DNA is TGTGCCAGCAGCTTTTTGGGCCGGGAGACCCAGTACTTC.

This CDR3 reads CAWGLDGNIQYF. The CDR3 region has the DNA TGTGCTTGGGGTTTGGATGGAAACATTCAGTACTTC. This chain uses TRBV30 with TRBJ2-4; D is unclear. Germline CDR1 is GTSNPN and CDR2 is SVGIG (reference sequence). This CDR3 has 12 amino acids.

A single count supports this clone. The rearrangement joins TRBV2 to TRBJ1-4; no firm D call. Trimming pared 7 bases from V and 0 bases from J, leaving 12 bases between. CDR3 length: 15 amino acids. Germline V lookup: CDR1 SNHLY, CDR2 FYNNEI. This chain's CDR3 is CASTRGSSTNEKLFF. The CDR3 DNA sequence: TGTGCCAGCACCCGCGGCAGCTCAACTAATGAAAAACTGTTTTTT.

The chain recombines TRBV2 with TRBJ2-7; possible D gene TRBD1, 5 bases. The CDR3 runs 12 residues. CDR1 and CDR2 (germline): SNHLY, FYNNEI. V lost 4 bases to trimming and J lost 5 bases, with 9 bases between them. CDR3 coding DNA: TGTGCCAGCAGTGGACAGAAGAACGAGCAGTACTTC. It specifies CASSGQKNEQYF. Filled out from reference TRBV2 and TRBJ2-7, the complete variable domain reads EPEVTQTPSHQVTQMGQEVILRCVPISNHLYFYWYRQILGQKVEFLVSFYNNEISEKSEIFDDQFSVERPDGSNFTLKIRSTKLEDSAMYFCASSGQKNEQYFGPGTRLTVT.